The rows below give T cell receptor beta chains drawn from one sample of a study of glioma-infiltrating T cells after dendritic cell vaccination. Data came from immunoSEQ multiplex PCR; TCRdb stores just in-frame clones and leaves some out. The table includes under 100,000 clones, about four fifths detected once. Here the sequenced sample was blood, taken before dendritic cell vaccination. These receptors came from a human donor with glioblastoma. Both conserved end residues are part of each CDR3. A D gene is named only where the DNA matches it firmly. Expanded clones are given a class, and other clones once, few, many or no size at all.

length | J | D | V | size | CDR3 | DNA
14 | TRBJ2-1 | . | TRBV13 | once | CASSFRAGINEQFF | TGTGCCAGCAGCTTTCGCGCGGGTATCAATGAGCAGTTCTTC
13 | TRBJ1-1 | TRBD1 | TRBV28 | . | CANQRGPGTEAFF | TGTGCCAACCAGAGGGGGCCCGGCACTGAAGCTTTCTTT
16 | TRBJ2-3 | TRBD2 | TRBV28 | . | CASSKGLAGGSDTQYF | TGTGCCAGCAGTAAGGGACTAGCGGGAGGATCAGATACGCAGTATTTT
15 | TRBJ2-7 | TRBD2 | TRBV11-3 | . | CASSVTSGGSYEQYF | TGTGCCAGCAGCGTCACTAGCGGGGGTTCCTACGAGCAGTACTTC
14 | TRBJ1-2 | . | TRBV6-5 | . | CATLGAGGLYGYTF | TGTGCCACCTTGGGGGCAGGCGGACTTTATGGCTACACCTTC
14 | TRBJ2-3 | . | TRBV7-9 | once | CASSADLGADTQYF | TGTGCCAGCAGCGCCGACCTAGGCGCAGATACGCAGTATTTT
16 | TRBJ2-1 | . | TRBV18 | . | CASSLSGLGSYNEQFF | TGTGCCAGCTCACTGTCAGGGTTAGGGTCCTACAATGAGCAGTTCTTC
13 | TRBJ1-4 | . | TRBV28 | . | CASSLESPEKLFF | TGTGCCAGCAGTTTAGAGTCACCCGAAAAACTGTTTTTT
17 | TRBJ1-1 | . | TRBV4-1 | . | CASSQEPFPDQNTEAFF | TGCGCCAGCAGCCAAGAGCCCTTTCCAGATCAGAACACTGAAGCTTTCTTT
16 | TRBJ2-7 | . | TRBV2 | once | CASSRPAWGSPYEQYF | TGTGCCAGCAGTCGCCCGGCGTGGGGCTCCCCCTACGAGCAGTACTTC
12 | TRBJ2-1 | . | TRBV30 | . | CAWTGLHNEQFF | TGTGCCTGGACCGGACTTCACAATGAGCAGTTCTTC
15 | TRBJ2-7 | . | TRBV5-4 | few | CASSSNPGLPYEQYF | TGTGCCAGCAGCTCTAACCCGGGACTGCCCTACGAGCAGTACTTC
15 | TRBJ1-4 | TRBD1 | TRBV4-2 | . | CASRPTPQGDEKLFF | TGTGCCAGCAGGCCTACGCCCCAGGGGGATGAAAAACTGTTTTTT